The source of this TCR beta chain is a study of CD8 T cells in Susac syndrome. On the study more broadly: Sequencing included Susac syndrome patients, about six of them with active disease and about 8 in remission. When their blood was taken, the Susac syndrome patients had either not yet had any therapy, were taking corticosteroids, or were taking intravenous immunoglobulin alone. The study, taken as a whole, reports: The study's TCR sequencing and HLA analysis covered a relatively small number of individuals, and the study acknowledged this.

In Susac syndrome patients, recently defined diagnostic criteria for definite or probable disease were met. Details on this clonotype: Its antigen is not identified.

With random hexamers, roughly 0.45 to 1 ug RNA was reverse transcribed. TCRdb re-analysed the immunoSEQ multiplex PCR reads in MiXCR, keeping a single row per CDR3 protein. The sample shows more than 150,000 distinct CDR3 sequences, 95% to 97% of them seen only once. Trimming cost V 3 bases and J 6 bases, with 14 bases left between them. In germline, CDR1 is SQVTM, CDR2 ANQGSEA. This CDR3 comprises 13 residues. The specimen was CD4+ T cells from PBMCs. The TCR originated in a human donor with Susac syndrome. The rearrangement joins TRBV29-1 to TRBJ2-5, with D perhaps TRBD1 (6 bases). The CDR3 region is CSVEPQGRKTQYF. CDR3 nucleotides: TGCAGCGTTGAGCCCCAGGGGCGGAAGACCCAGTACTTC.